The present entry profiles one T cell receptor beta chain with its context. Antigen unknown. The data originate from a study of cytomegalovirus exposure and HLA in healthy donors. Study as a whole: Approximately 200 million T cells yielded some 120 million unique TCR beta sequences in earlier analysis. Findings of the study overall: Equally common other TCR beta chains were less clonally expanded than HLA-associated ones, a later analysis found. With later analysis, a missense DCLRE1C variant became linked to TCR beta V- and J-gene trimming. Roughly even sequencing depth across donors was the assumption behind the presence/absence analyses.

The V and J ends lost 2 bases and 4 bases, in that order; junction bases with no gene match: 13. There are 18 residues in the CDR3. Germline loops: CDR1 LGHNT, CDR2 FRNRAP. Use of 60 Vbeta and 13 Jbeta primers characterized the PCR. Here immunoSEQ multiplex PCR was the method, and the copy in TCRdb shows in-frame clones only, minus some. Among 100,000 or so clones listed, under 85% were seen once. The sequenced sample was PBMCs. The TCR was taken from a man younger than 30 in good health and CMV-seronegative. The chain employs TRBV12-5 and TRBJ2-1; TRBD2 matches at 8 bases. The CDR3: CASGLIGGAAGVYNEQFF. In DNA, the CDR3 is TGTGCTAGTGGTTTGATAGGAGGTGCAGCGGGAGTTTACAATGAGCAGTTCTTC.